What follows are 10 T cell receptor beta chains derived from one specimen sequenced in a study of beta chain features in type 1 diabetes. Antigens of these TCRs are unknown. All of the isolated RNA was reverse transcribed, so expressed TCRB transcripts were sequenced. Method: immunoSEQ multiplex PCR; TCRdb's copy keeps in-frame clones and lacks some. The sample lists hundreds of thousands of clones, 11% to 15% occurring once. Study conclusions and caveats: Patients with Type 1 diabetes showed moderately but significantly shorter TCRB CDR3s in all four CD4+ subsets.

Sample: naive CD4+ T cells from blood. Source of these receptors: a man aged 18 to 29 with type 1 diabetes.

The rearrangement uses TRBV4-1 and TRBJ2-3; no clear D gene. The germline V gene encodes CDR1 MGHRA and CDR2 YSYEKL. The V end lost 2 bases, the J end lost 5 bases, and 11 bases lay between the germline ends. The CDR3 has 14 residues. The CDR3 spells CASSQLPVRDTQYF. The DNA of the CDR3 is TGCGCCAGCAGCCAACTGCCTGTTAGAGATACGCAGTATTTT.

This CDR3 reads CASSLGSDSYEQYF. CDR3 nucleotides: TGCGCCAGCAGCTTGGGGTCGGACTCCTACGAGCAGTACTTC. This chain links TRBV5-1 with TRBJ2-7; the D is unclear. This CDR3 is built from 14 residues. Deletions cut 0 bases from V and 0 bases from J, with 7 bases between. The germline gives CDR1 SGHRS, CDR2 YFSETQ.

This clone has just a few counts. CDR3 residues: CASGGQPTGELFF. The CDR3 coding sequence is TGTGCCAGCGGTGGACAGCCCACCGGGGAGCTGTTTTTT. The rearrangement links TRBV9 to TRBJ2-2, with D possibly being TRBD1 (6 bases). CDR3 length equals 13 residues. Trimming left V 7 bases short and J 4 bases short, with 11 bases between. The V gene's germline CDR1 is SGDLS and CDR2 YYNGEE.

The V and J genes are TRBV5-6 and TRBJ1-5; D gene uncertain. V lost 1 base and J 7 bases, leaving 9 bases between the germline ends. The germline V gene has CDR1 SGHDT and CDR2 YYEEEE. CDR3 size: 13 residues. For the CDR3, the DNA is TGTGCCAGCAGCTTGCCGACGGGGCAGCCCCAGCATTTT. This translates into CASSLPTGQPQHF.

This clone has just a few counts. Other DNA sequences in this sample translate to the same CDR3. V and J are TRBV11-2 and TRBJ2-3; D is possibly TRBD2 (5 bases). Germline assignment: CDR1 SGHAT and CDR2 FQNNGV. The CDR3 has 13 residues. V was trimmed by 1 base and J by 4 bases, leaving 6 bases between them. The CDR3 sequence is CASSLAGADTQYF. The DNA for the CDR3 is TGTGCCAGCAGCTTAGCCGGGGCAGATACGCAGTATTTT.

This clone was seen a few times. The rearrangement links TRBV30 to TRBJ1-1; D may be TRBD1 (6 bases). The length of the CDR3 is 13 residues. CDR1 and CDR2 from the germline V gene are GTSNPN and SVGIG (reference sequence). V was trimmed by 4 bases and J by 8 bases, leaving 17 bases between them. DNA of the CDR3: TGTGCCTGGATGATGGACAGCTACGTGGAAGCTTTCTTT. Its translation is CAWMMDSYVEAFF.

The table lists this clone with a few counts. This rearrangement joins TRBV30 to TRBJ2-7; 8 positions match TRBD1. The J segment lost 6 bases and the V segment lost 3 bases, leaving 10 bases of the junction unmatched. This CDR3 has 14 residues. Germline lookup yields CDR1 GTSNPN and CDR2 SVGIG (reference sequence). The DNA of the CDR3 is TGTGCCTGGAGCCTCACCGGGGGACAGGTCGAGCAGTACTTC. This translates into CAWSLTGGQVEQYF. Supplemented by reference TRBV30 and TRBJ2-7, the full variable domain reads SQTIHQWPATLVQPVGSPLSLECTVEGTSNPNLYWYRQAAGRGLQLLFYSVGIGQISSEVPQNLSASRPQDRQFILSSKKLLLSDSGFYLCAWSLTGGQVEQYFGPGTRLTVT.

The gene calls are TRBV7-9 and TRBJ2-7, with 8 bases identical to TRBD1. J lost 1 base, V lost 1 base, and 3 bases had no gene match. This CDR3 is built from 15 residues. Germline CDR1 is SEHNR and CDR2 is FQNEAQ (reference sequence). CDR3: CASSLDRGTSYEQYF. CDR3 DNA sequence: TGTGCCAGCAGCTTAGACAGGGGGACATCCTACGAGCAGTACTTC.

In this sample, this clone turned up a few times. The rearrangement uses TRBV6-6 and TRBJ2-5; D call uncertain. CDR1 MNHNY and CDR2 SVGAGI come from the germline V gene (reference sequence). This CDR3 has 14 residues. V was pared by 4 bases and J by 2 bases, with 11 bases between. The CDR3 region is CASSWSGGQETQYF. The CDR3 DNA follows: TGTGCCAGCAGTTGGTCGGGTGGGCAAGAGACCCAGTACTTC.

The gene calls are TRBV2 and TRBJ2-3; TRBD2 is a possible D gene (5 bases). This CDR3 region has 13 residues. The V end was cut by 6 bases, the J end by 9 bases, with 16 bases between. Germline CDR1 is SNHLY and CDR2 is FYNNEI. The CDR3 coding sequence is TGTGCCAGCAGGAAGGACGGGGTAGGGACGCAGTATTTT. Its protein is CASRKDGVGTQYF. Complete variable domain (other parts from reference TRBV2 and TRBJ2-3): EPEVTQTPSHQVTQMGQEVILRCVPISNHLYFYWYRQILGQKVEFLVSFYNNEISEKSEIFDDQFSVERPDGSNFTLKIRSTKLEDSAMYFCASRKDGVGTQYFGPGTRLTVL.